The clone carrying this T cell receptor beta chain showed up many times. The antigen is unknown. The source of the sample is a study of CD8+CD57+ T cells in acquired aplastic anemia. Turning to the study itself: Roughly 3.2 ug was the average amount of DNA from sorted CD4+ and CD8+ cells.

The study profiled TCR beta VDJ and CDR3 using genomic DNA as template. TCRdb recomputed calls from the reads with MiXCR, one row per CDR3 protein. In the table there are roughly 150,000 distinct CDR3 sequences, around half of which are singletons. Study-wide results and caveats: Patients and controls had in common around 29 CD8+ CDR3 sequences.

Trimming left V 7 bases short and J 5 bases short, with 11 bases between. Germline V gene lookup returns CDR1 SGHTA and CDR2 FQGNSA. CDR3 size: 12 residues. It was patients with CD8+CD57+ cell expansion by flow cytometry who were chosen for sequencing. Each patient carried a diagnosis of severe acquired aplastic anemia. This clonotype originated in a human donor with aplastic anemia. V gene TRBV7-2 combines with J gene TRBJ2-5; D is ambiguous. The sample taken for sequencing was sorted CD4+, CD8+, or CD8+CD57+ T cells (not recorded which) from PBMCs. The CDR3 coding sequence is TGTGCCAGCAACGGGCCTGATGAGACCCAGTACTTC. Protein: CASNGPDETQYF. Supplemented by reference TRBV7-2 and TRBJ2-5, the full variable domain reads GAGVSQSPSNKVTEKGKDVELRCDPISGHTALYWYRQSLGQGLEFLIYFQGNSAPDKSGLPSDRFSAERTGGSVSTLTIQRTQQEDSAVYLCASNGPDETQYFGPGTRLLVL.